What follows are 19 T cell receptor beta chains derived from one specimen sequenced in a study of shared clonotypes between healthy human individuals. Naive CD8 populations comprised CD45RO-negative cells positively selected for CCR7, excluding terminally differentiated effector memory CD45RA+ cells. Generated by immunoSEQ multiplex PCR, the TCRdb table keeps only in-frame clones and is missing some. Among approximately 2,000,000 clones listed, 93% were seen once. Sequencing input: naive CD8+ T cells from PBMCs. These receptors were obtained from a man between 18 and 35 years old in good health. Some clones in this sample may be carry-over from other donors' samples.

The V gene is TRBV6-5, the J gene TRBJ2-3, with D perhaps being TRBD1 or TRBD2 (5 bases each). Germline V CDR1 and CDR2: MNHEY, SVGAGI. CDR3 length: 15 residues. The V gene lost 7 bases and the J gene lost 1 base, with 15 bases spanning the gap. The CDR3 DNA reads TGTGCCAGCAAATCCCCCAGAGGGGGCACAGATACGCAGTATTTT. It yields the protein CASKSPRGGTDTQYF.

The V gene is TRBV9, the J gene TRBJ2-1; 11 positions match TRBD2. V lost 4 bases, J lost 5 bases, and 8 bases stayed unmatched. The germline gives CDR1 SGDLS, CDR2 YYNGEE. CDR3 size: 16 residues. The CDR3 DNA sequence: TGTGCCAGCAGCTTATTTAGCGGGAGGGGGAACAATGAGCAGTTCTTC. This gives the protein CASSLFSGRGNNEQFF.

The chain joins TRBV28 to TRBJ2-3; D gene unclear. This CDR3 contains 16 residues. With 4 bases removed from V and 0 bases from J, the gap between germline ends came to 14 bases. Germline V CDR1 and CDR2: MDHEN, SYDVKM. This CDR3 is CASSSPQRGSTDTQYF. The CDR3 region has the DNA TGTGCCAGCAGTTCCCCTCAACGAGGCAGCACAGATACGCAGTATTTT.

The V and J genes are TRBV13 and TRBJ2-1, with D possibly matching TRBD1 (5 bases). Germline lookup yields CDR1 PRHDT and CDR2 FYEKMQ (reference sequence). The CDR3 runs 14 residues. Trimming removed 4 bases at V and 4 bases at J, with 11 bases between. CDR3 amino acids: CASSWGPKYNEQFF. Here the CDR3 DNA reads TGTGCCAGCAGCTGGGGCCCGAAGTACAATGAGCAGTTCTTC.

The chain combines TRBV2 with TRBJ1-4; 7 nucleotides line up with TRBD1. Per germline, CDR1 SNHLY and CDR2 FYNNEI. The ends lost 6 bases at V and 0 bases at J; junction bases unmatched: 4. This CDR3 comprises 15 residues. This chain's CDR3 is CASRDQGATNEKLFF. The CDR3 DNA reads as TGTGCCAGCAGAGACCAGGGGGCAACTAATGAAAAACTGTTTTTT.

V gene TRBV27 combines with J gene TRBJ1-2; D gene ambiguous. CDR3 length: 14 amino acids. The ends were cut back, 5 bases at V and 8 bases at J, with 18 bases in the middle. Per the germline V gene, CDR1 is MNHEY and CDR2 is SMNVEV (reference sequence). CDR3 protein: CASSPQTWLAGYTF. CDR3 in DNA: TGTGCCAGCAGTCCCCAGACCTGGCTGGCGGGCTACACCTTC.

CDR3 nucleotide sequence: TGTGCCAGCAGCTTAGTGGTGCGGCGGGGCTCGAACACCGGGGAGCTGTTTTTT. Its translation is CASSLVVRRGSNTGELFF. The chain employs TRBV7-2 and TRBJ2-2, with D perhaps TRBD2 (6 bases). The CDR3 extends over 18 amino acids. Germline values: CDR1 SGHTA, CDR2 FQGNSA. Between the trimmed V and J ends, which lost 1 base and 0 bases, there was a span of 15 bases.

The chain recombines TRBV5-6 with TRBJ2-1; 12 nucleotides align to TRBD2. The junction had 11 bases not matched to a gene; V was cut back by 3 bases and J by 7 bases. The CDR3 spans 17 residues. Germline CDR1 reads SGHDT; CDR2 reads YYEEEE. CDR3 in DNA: TGTGCCAGCAGCTGGGCCCTAGCGGGAGGGCTGGGGAATGAGCAGTTCTTC. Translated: CASSWALAGGLGNEQFF.

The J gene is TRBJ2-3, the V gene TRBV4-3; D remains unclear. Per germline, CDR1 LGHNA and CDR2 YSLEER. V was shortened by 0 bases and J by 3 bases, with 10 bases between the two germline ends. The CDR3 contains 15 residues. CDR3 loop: CASSQEGLPTDTQYF. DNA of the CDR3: TGCGCCAGCAGCCAAGAAGGGCTGCCAACAGATACGCAGTATTTT.

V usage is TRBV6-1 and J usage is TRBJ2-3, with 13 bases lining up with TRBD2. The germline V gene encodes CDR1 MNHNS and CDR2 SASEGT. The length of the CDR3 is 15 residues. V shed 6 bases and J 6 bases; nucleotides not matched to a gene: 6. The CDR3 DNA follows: TGTGCCAGCAGGCCGACTAGCGGGAGGTGGGATACGCAGTATTTT. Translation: CASRPTSGRWDTQYF.

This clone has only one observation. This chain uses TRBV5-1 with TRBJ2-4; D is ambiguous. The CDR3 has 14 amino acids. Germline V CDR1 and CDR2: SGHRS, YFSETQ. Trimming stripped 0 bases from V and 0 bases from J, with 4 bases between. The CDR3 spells CASSLGIAKNIQYF. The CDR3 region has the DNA TGCGCCAGCAGCTTGGGGATAGCCAAAAACATTCAGTACTTC.

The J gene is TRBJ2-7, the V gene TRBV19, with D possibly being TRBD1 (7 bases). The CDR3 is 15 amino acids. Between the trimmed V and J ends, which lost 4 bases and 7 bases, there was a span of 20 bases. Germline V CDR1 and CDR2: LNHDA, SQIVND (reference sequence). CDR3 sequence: CASSTSPGGNWEQYF. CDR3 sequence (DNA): TGTGCCAGTAGTACTTCCCCAGGGGGGAATTGGGAGCAGTACTTC.

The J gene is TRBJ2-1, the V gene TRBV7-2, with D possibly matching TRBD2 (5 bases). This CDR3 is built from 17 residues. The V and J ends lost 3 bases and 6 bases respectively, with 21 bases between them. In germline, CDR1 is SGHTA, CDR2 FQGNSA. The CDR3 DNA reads TGTGCCAGCAGCTTGCGGAGCGGCCCTATGCCCCTCAATGAGCAGTTCTTC. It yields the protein CASSLRSGPMPLNEQFF.

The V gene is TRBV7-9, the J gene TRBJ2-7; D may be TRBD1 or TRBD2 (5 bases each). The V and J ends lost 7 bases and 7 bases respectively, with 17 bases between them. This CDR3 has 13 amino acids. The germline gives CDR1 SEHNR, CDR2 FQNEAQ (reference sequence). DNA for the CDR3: TGTGCCAGCACCCATCCCGGGACGGATGAGCAGTACTTC. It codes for CASTHPGTDEQYF. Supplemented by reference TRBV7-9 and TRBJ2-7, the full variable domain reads DTGVSQNPRHKITKRGQNVTFRCDPISEHNRLYWYRQTLGQGPEFLTYFQNEAQLEKSRLLSDRFSAERPKGSFSTLEIQRTEQGDSAMYLCASTHPGTDEQYFGPGTRLTVT.

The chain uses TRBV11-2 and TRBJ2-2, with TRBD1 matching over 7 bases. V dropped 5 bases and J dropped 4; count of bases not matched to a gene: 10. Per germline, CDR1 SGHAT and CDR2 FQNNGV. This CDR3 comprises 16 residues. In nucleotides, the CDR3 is TGTGCCAGCAGCATCTACAGGGGTCTTAGCACCGGGGAGCTGTTTTTT. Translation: CASSIYRGLSTGELFF.

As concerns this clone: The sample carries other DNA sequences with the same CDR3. The CDR3 region has the DNA TGTGCCAGCAGCGTGGGTGGGGGCCGCACAGATACGCAGTATTTT. This gives the protein CASSVGGGRTDTQYF. The gene calls are TRBV9 and TRBJ2-3, with a tentative D call TRBD1 (6 bases). Trimming shortened V by 2 bases and J by 1 base, and 11 bases separated the two germline ends. This CDR3 has 15 residues. The germline V gene has CDR1 SGDLS and CDR2 YYNGEE. Full variable domain (remainder filled in from reference TRBV9 and TRBJ2-3): DSGVTQTPKHLITATGQRVTLRCSPRSGDLSVYWYQQSLDQGLQFLIQYYNGEERAKGNILERFSAQQFPDLHSELNLSSLELGDSALYFCASSVGGGRTDTQYFGPGTRLTVL.

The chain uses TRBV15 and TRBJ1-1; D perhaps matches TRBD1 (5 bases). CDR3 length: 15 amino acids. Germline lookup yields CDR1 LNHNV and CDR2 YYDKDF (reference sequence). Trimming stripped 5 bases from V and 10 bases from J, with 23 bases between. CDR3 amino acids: CATSGEIGDPGGAFF. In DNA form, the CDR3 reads TGTGCCACCAGCGGCGAGATAGGGGACCCGGGCGGAGCTTTCTTT.

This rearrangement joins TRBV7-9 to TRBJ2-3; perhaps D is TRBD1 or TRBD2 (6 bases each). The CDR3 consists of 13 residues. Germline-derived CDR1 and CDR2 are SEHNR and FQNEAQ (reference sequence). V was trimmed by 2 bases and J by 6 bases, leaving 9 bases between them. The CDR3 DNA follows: TGTGCCAGCAGCTTACGGGGGCCGGATACGCAGTATTTT. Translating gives CASSLRGPDTQYF.

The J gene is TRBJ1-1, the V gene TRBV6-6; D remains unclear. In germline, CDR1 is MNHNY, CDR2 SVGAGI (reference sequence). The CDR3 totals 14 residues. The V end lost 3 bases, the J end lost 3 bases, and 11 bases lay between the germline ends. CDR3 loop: CASSYSAEDTEAFF. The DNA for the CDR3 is TGTGCCAGCAGTTATTCGGCAGAAGACACTGAAGCTTTCTTT.